This T cell receptor (beta chain) was captured in a study of cytomegalovirus exposure and HLA in healthy donors. Study summary: In a later analysis, the roughly 110 validation repertoires were reported to have used the same platform as the 550 to 850 first-cohort repertoires.

CDR3 length: 17 residues. J lost 4 bases, V lost 2 bases, and 12 bases had no gene match. Germline CDR1 and CDR2: KGHSH and LQKENI. Donors came from a validation cohort of some 130 subjects, distinct from the first 666-subject cohort. Study results and caveats: Among TCR sequences, most were rare, though some public TCRs appeared in many donors. Researchers counted 180 or so TCR beta chains as cytomegalovirus-associated.

In the case of this clone: No antigen is known for it.

Assay used: immunoSEQ multiplex PCR; TCRdb lists only in-frame clones, some missing. The data hold 150,000 or so clones, with about 82% observed a single time. The chain links TRBV18 to TRBJ2-7, with TRBD2 matching over 9 bases. Sequencing input: PBMCs. The receptor comes from a human donor in good health. CDR3 sequence reads: CASSPVISSGARYEQYF. For the CDR3, the DNA is TGTGCCAGCTCACCAGTCATATCTAGCGGGGCGCGGTACGAGCAGTACTTC.